This TCR beta chain was captured in a study of T cells in Graves' hyperthyroidism and ophthalmopathy. Overall study results and limits: Ophthalmopathy prediction by the model preceded onset by a median roughly 6 months.

This CDR3 has 17 residues. Germline lookup yields CDR1 SNHLY and CDR2 FYNNEI. With V trimmed by 6 bases and J by 0 bases, 10 bases remained unmatched. Researchers amplified the TCR beta CDR3 regions from RNA transcripts. First-round RT-PCR of the TCR CDR3 relied on the HTBI primer set. In TCRdb, the multiplex PCR reads were re-called with MiXCR into one record per CDR3 protein. This table holds 700,000 or so distinct CDR3 sequences, roughly 17% found once. This clonotype was counted at least ten times. Its cognate antigen is unknown. Patients aged 18 to 65 had newly diagnosed hyperthyroidism lasting under 2 months. Clinical symptoms, serum thyroxine and TRAb, thyroid ultrasound and orbital computed tomography together formed the diagnostic basis. It was less than 13 ml of fresh peripheral blood that supplied the PBMCs.

Sequencing input: blood. The V gene is TRBV2, the J gene TRBJ2-2, with TRBD2 identical over 7 bases. The receptor's source is a man aged 18 to 30 with Graves' hyperthyroidism. In nucleotides, the CDR3 is TGTGCCAGCAGCCAAGACCCTAGCGGAGCGAACACCGGGGAGCTGTTTTTT. Translating gives CASSQDPSGANTGELFF.